This T cell receptor (beta chain) is drawn from a study of identical twins. TCRdb reprocessed the 5' RACE reads with MiXCR, giving one entry per CDR3 protein. The sample yields roughly 350,000 distinct CDR3 sequences, approximately 13% seen once. The sample was also linked to a second study, of yellow fever vaccine responses in identical twins.

This TCR came from a woman between 18 and 29 years old in good health. Input material: CD8+ T cells sorted from blood.

CDR3: CASSQDGSNQPQHF. The CDR3 DNA sequence: TGCGCCAGCAGCCAAGATGGCAGCAATCAGCCCCAGCATTTT. The gene calls are TRBV4-1 and TRBJ1-5; D unresolved. V lost 0 bases, J lost 1 base, and 4 bases lay in between. The V gene's germline CDR1 is MGHRA and CDR2 YSYEKL. The CDR3 has 14 residues.